This entry describes one TCR beta chain. Its antigen remains unknown. CDR3 size: 15 residues. The ends were cut back, 6 bases at V and 8 bases at J, with 20 bases in the middle. The V gene's germline CDR1 is LGHDT and CDR2 YNNKEL (reference sequence). This sample is drawn from a study of T cell responses to AZD1222 COVID-19 vaccine. Study-level points and caveats: Unmutated variant regions are reportedly the target of nearly half of TCRs that are spike-specific. Only six AZD1222 recipients tested seropositive at baseline.

Here immunoSEQ multiplex PCR was the method, and the copy in TCRdb shows in-frame clones only, minus some. This table holds about 120,000 clones, about nine tenths found once. V usage is TRBV3-1 (or the pseudogene TRBV3-2) and J usage is TRBJ2-1; the D gene is possibly TRBD1 (5 bases). The sequencing used peripheral blood, collected 28 days after the second dose of the MenACWY control vaccine. This sequence originates from an adult who received the MenACWY meningococcal vaccine as a control. CDR3 in DNA: TGTGCCAGCAGAGACTCGAATGGCCTAGGGGATGAGCAGTTCTTC. The encoded protein is CASRDSNGLGDEQFF.